The clone carrying this T cell receptor (beta chain) has more than one count but fewer than ten. J was trimmed by 4 bases and V by 5 bases; bases with no gene match: 8. The CDR3 totals 15 residues. Germline V gene data show CDR1 as LGHNA and CDR2 as YNFKEQ. After constant-region reverse-primer amplification, full-length variable regions underwent semi-nested PCR with Nested Universal Primer A. MiXCR, run by TCRdb on the 5' RACE reads, gives a single entry per CDR3 protein. The sample includes tens of thousands of distinct CDR3 sequences, approximately 24% of them seen just once. The receptor was derived from a female donor with breast cancer. The sample comprised memory CD4+ T cells sorted from blood. The sample's subset: memory CD4+ T cells, CD4+CD45RO+CD25-. The rearrangement links TRBV4-2 to TRBJ1-2, with TRBD1 identical over 9 bases. The CDR3 reads CASSVRDRDGYGYTF. The CDR3 DNA is TGTGCCAGCAGCGTCCGGGACAGGGATGGCTATGGCTACACCTTC.